Reported below is one T cell receptor beta chain. Repertoires were generated with immunoSEQ multiplex PCR, while TCRdb's copy carries only in-frame clones and drops some. The sample includes 100,000 to 150,000 clones, roughly 92% of them seen just once. This sample was taken from a study of control samples from healthy donors and cancer patients. V shed 6 bases and J 4 bases; nucleotides not matched to a gene: 5. This CDR3 is 14 amino acids long. Germline values: CDR1 MNHEY, CDR2 SVGEGT. The sample was blood. This sequence was found in a man aged 18 to 30 in good health. The V and J genes are TRBV6-2 or TRBV6-3 and TRBJ1-3, with 8 bases identical to TRBD1. In nucleotides, the CDR3 is TGTGCCAGCAGCGGCAGGGGGCGAGGAAACACCATATATTTT. It is translated as CASSGRGRGNTIYF.